Shown below are 22 T cell receptor beta chains from a single sample sequenced in a study of T-cell reconstitution after alpha-beta-depleted transplantation in children. TCRbeta library preparation incorporated unique molecular identifiers. TCRdb passed the PCR reads through MiXCR, listing each CDR3 protein once. The sample shows about 98,000 distinct CDR3 sequences, 20% to 25% of them seen only once. The starting material was PBMCs, obtained before TCRalphabeta/CD19-depleted stem cell transplant. These receptors originate from a boy aged 2 to 10 with acute lymphoblastic leukemia, due to receive a stem cell transplant.

V gene TRBV7-2 combines with J gene TRBJ2-1; 7 nucleotides agree with TRBD1. Germline assignment: CDR1 SGHTA and CDR2 FQGNSA. This CDR3 has 16 residues. Trimming removed 5 bases from V and 5 bases from J; junction bases left unmatched: 12. Here the CDR3 reads CASSPRTGATNNEQFF. The DNA of the CDR3 is TGTGCCAGCAGCCCCCGGACAGGAGCAACCAACAATGAGCAGTTCTTC. The full variable domain, its missing parts supplied by reference TRBV7-2 and TRBJ2-1, is GAGVSQSPSNKVTEKGKDVELRCDPISGHTALYWYRQSLGQGLEFLIYFQGNSAPDKSGLPSDRFSAERTGGSVSTLTIQRTQQEDSAVYLCASSPRTGATNNEQFFGPGTRLTVL.

This sequence joins TRBV4-1 and TRBJ2-7; 8 bases map to TRBD1. V lost 3 bases and J lost 3; bases outside the gene matches: 4. The CDR3 has 14 residues. Germline CDR1 reads MGHRA; CDR2 reads YSYEKL. The CDR3 sequence is CASSHRTGNYEQYF. For the CDR3, the DNA is TGCGCCAGCAGCCACCGGACAGGGAACTACGAGCAGTACTTC.

This clonotype was detected ten times or more. The rearrangement joins TRBV5-1 to TRBJ2-1; D might be TRBD2 (6 bases). The germline V gene encodes CDR1 SGHRS and CDR2 YFSETQ. Between the trimmed V and J ends, which lost 0 bases and 5 bases, there was a span of 12 bases. CDR3 length equals 15 residues. CDR3 nucleotide sequence: TGCGCCAGCAGCTTGGTAGCGGAGGGCCACAATGAGCAGTTCTTC. It translates to CASSLVAEGHNEQFF.

This rearrangement joins TRBV4-3 to TRBJ2-6; tentative D call: TRBD2 (6 bases). The CDR3 runs to 16 residues. Germline CDR1 LGHNA, CDR2 YSLEER. The V end lost 0 bases, the J end lost 4 bases, and 10 bases lay between the germline ends. Here the CDR3 reads CASSQESGSGANVLTF. CDR3 bases: TGCGCCAGCAGCCAAGAATCCGGGAGCGGGGCCAACGTCCTGACTTTC.

In this sample, this clonotype turned up a few times. The genes are TRBV10-3 and TRBJ1-1; 8 bases align to TRBD1. Germline CDR1 ENHRY, CDR2 SYGVKD. V was pared by 5 bases and J by 4 bases, with 12 bases of the junction left unmatched. The CDR3 contains 16 residues. The CDR3 DNA reads TGTGCCATCAGTCCGGCCCAAGACAGGGGAATCACTGAAGCTTTCTTT. Its translation: CAISPAQDRGITEAFF.

This clonotype turned up a few times. The V call is TRBV12-3 or TRBV12-4, the J call TRBJ2-1; maybe TRBD2 (6 bases). The V end lost 7 bases, the J end lost 0 bases, and 19 bases lay between the germline ends. The CDR3 runs to 17 residues. CDR3 sequence (DNA): TGTGCCAGCATCCCCCTGGGCGGAGGGAGCTCCTACAATGAGCAGTTCTTC. Translated: CASIPLGGGSSYNEQFF.

In this sample, this clonotype turned up a few times. The chain couples TRBV11-2 to TRBJ2-1; 9 bases align to TRBD2. The CDR3 length is 15 residues. The V gene end was trimmed by 4 bases and the J gene end by 10 bases; junction bases not matched to a gene: 11. Germline V gene lookup returns CDR1 SGHAT and CDR2 FQNNGV. The CDR3 DNA follows: TGTGCCAGCAGCTCGACTAGCGGAGGGGCCTGGGAGCAGTTCTTC. Translation gives CASSSTSGGAWEQFF. The variable domain in full, with the rest retrieved from reference TRBV11-2 and TRBJ2-1, is EAGVAQSPRYKIIEKRQSVAFWCNPISGHATLYWYQQILGQGPKLLIQFQNNGVVDDSQLPKDRFSAERLKGVDSTLKIQPAKLEDSAVYLCASSSTSGGAWEQFFGPGTRLTVL.

The sample holds a few counts of this clonotype. The chain links TRBV5-1 to TRBJ1-5; unclear D gene. The CDR3 runs to 14 residues. The germline V and J ends were trimmed by 0 bases and 4 bases, with 8 bases remaining between them. Per the germline V gene, CDR1 is SGHRS and CDR2 is YFSETQ. CDR3 coding DNA: TGCGCCAGCAGCTTGGATTTAGGGAATCAGCCCCAGCATTTT. Amino acids: CASSLDLGNQPQHF.

The rearrangement links TRBV3-1 to TRBJ2-3; D is unclear. Trimming removed 0 bases from V and 0 bases from J, with 13 bases in between. CDR1 and CDR2 (germline): LGHDT, YNNKEL (reference sequence). This CDR3 region has 17 residues. CDR3 nucleotide sequence: TGTGCCAGCAGCCAAGACCCCAAGGAGACTAGCACAGATACGCAGTATTTT. Translated: CASSQDPKETSTDTQYF.

This chain connects TRBV12-3 or TRBV12-4 to TRBJ2-5, with TRBD1 identical over 7 bases. The CDR3 spans 14 residues. V shed 4 bases, J shed 5 bases, and the junction held 7 bases outside the gene matches. The CDR3 protein is CASSSPKGAETQYF. The CDR3, as DNA: TGTGCCAGCAGTTCGCCTAAGGGGGCGGAGACCCAGTACTTC.

This clonotype turned up a few times. J is TRBJ2-1 and V is TRBV4-1; the D gene is possibly TRBD2 (6 bases). The V gene's germline CDR1 is MGHRA and CDR2 YSYEKL. The CDR3 covers 13 residues. Trimming removed 4 bases from V and 11 bases from J, with 15 bases in between. CDR3 in DNA: TGCGCCAGCAGCCTCCAGCGGAGGGACCAGCAGTTCTTC. Translation gives CASSLQRRDQQFF.

This clonotype has a handful of counts. The CDR3 here is CASSLQGSTIYEQFF. The CDR3 DNA sequence: TGTGCCAGCAGCTTACAGGGGAGCACGATTTATGAGCAGTTCTTC. The chain is built from TRBV7-3 and TRBJ2-1; possibly TRBD1 for D (6 bases). Trimming removed 2 bases from V and 8 bases from J, with 16 bases in between. Germline loops: CDR1 SGHTA, CDR2 FQGTGA. The CDR3 length is 15 residues.

CDR3 protein: CSARASLNWRGYYNEQFF. The CDR3 DNA reads as TGCAGTGCTAGAGCCTCTTTGAACTGGCGAGGATACTACAATGAGCAGTTCTTC. The chain employs TRBV20-1 and TRBJ2-1; no firm D call. This CDR3 is 18 amino acids long. Germline values: CDR1 DFQATT, CDR2 SNEGSKA (reference sequence). V lost 1 base and J 3 bases, leaving 22 bases between the germline ends.

The chain combines TRBV29-1 with TRBJ2-7; D possibly corresponds to TRBD2 (5 bases). Germline CDR1 and CDR2: SQVTM and ANQGSEA. The CDR3 is 14 amino acids. Trimming cost V 7 bases and J 6 bases, with 22 bases left between them. CDR3 nucleotide sequence: TGCAGCGCTAGGCTGAGCGGACCCTCGGCCGAGCAGTACTTC. Amino acid sequence: CSARLSGPSAEQYF.

Only a few counts were recorded for this clonotype. The chain recombines TRBV11-2 with TRBJ1-3, with D possibly TRBD1 on 6 matching bases. Between the trimmed V and J ends, which lost 3 bases and 0 bases, there was a span of 15 bases. Germline V gene sequence: CDR1 SGHAT, CDR2 FQNNGV. The CDR3 consists of 17 residues. CDR3 sequence: CASSFEAGATSGNTIYF. Here the CDR3 DNA reads TGTGCCAGCAGCTTTGAGGCAGGGGCTACCTCTGGAAACACCATATATTTT.

This chain's CDR3 is CASSVGARKDTGELFF. CDR3 sequence (DNA): TGTGCCAGCAGCGTAGGTGCTAGGAAGGACACCGGGGAGCTGTTTTTT. This chain uses TRBV9 with TRBJ2-2; D is uncertain. Germline lookup yields CDR1 SGDLS and CDR2 YYNGEE. Trimming removed 0 bases from V and 3 bases from J, with 12 bases in between. The CDR3 loop spans 16 amino acids.

DNA of the CDR3: TGTGCCAGCTCACCGGGCGGAGGGTACTACAATGAGCAGTTCTTC. Its protein product is CASSPGGGYYNEQFF. The rearrangement links TRBV18 to TRBJ2-1, with D possibly TRBD2 on 6 matching bases. This CDR3 comprises 15 residues. V was cut by 3 bases and J by 3 bases, with 12 bases left in between. CDR1 and CDR2 from the germline V gene are KGHSH and LQKENI.

This clonotype occurred a few times. This chain connects TRBV20-1 to TRBJ2-5, with 10 bases identical to TRBD2. Germline CDR1 is DFQATT and CDR2 is SNEGSKA (reference sequence). This CDR3 comprises 12 residues. J lost 2 bases, V lost 7 bases, and 1 base had no gene match. CDR3 sequence (DNA): TGCAGTGGGACTAGCGGACAAGAGACCCAGTACTTC. It yields the protein CSGTSGQETQYF.

The chain recombines TRBV6-5 with TRBJ1-1; D is ambiguous. The CDR3 is 12 residues long. The V and J ends lost 0 bases and 4 bases respectively, with 3 bases between them. Germline V CDR1 and CDR2: MNHEY, SVGAGI. The CDR3 protein is CASSYSATEAFF. The DNA for the CDR3 is TGTGCCAGCAGTTACTCGGCCACTGAAGCTTTCTTT.

This clonotype was observed a few times. The chain uses TRBV29-1 and TRBJ1-1; no reliable D call. Germline assignment: CDR1 SQVTM and CDR2 ANQGSEA. The CDR3 extends over 15 amino acids. Trimming left V 0 bases short and J 1 base short, with 12 bases between. The CDR3 bases are TGCAGCGTTGAAGATCATTCCGGAGAGAACACTGAAGCTTTCTTT. Its translation: CSVEDHSGENTEAFF.

Written as DNA, the CDR3 is TGTGCCAGCAGTCTACCCCTAGTCGAGCAGTACTTC. Protein sequence: CASSLPLVEQYF. The J gene is TRBJ2-7, the V gene TRBV28, with D unresolved. V dropped 5 bases and J dropped 6 bases, with 11 bases sitting between them. The CDR3 loop spans 12 amino acids. Germline V gene lookup returns CDR1 MDHEN and CDR2 SYDVKM.

This chain links TRBV20-1 with TRBJ1-3, with a possible D match to TRBD1 (6 bases). Trimming left V 6 bases short and J 4 bases short, with 10 bases between. Germline V lookup: CDR1 DFQATT, CDR2 SNEGSKA (reference sequence). The CDR3 length is 12 residues. CDR3 amino acids: CSALGQGNTIYF. CDR3 in DNA: TGCAGTGCCCTCGGACAGGGAAACACCATATATTTT.